This passage covers 18 T cell receptor beta chains from one sample sequenced in a study of PD-1 blockade in classical Hodgkin lymphoma (dated by TCRdb to the early 2020s). This sample's time point label indicates: newly diagnosed, previously untreated cHL patient sample. Using a Miltenyi CD4+ T cell isolation kit, CD4+ T cells were purified from thawed PBMCs through magnetic negative selection. Library generation was performed with the immunoSEQ multiplex PCR assay. TCRdb limited this immuneACCESS table to in-frame rearrangements with V and J called. A share of clones is missing; checked studies link under half to unresolved V genes, and the rest is unexplained. Counted in this sample were more than 25,000 clones; more than 70% of them appeared once. Roughly 0.35% of the sample is in the top ten clones. The sample was CD4+ T cells from blood. Every receptor here comes from a human donor with classical Hodgkin lymphoma.

The table lists this clone with a count of one. The chain joins TRBV27 to TRBJ1-2; 10 bases fit TRBD1. Germline lookup yields CDR1 MNHEY and CDR2 SMNVEV (reference sequence). The CDR3 consists of 18 residues. Trimming at V came to 5 bases and at J to 1 base, leaving 13 bases not matched to a gene. The CDR3 here is CASSQKGQGVDSNYGYTF. Here the CDR3 DNA reads TGTGCCAGCAGTCAAAAAGGACAGGGGGTCGATAGTAACTATGGCTACACCTTC.

The chain links TRBV11-2 to TRBJ1-1; 9 positions agree with TRBD1. There are 13 residues in the CDR3. The J segment lost 3 bases and the V segment lost 6 bases, leaving 2 bases of the junction unmatched. Germline assignment: CDR1 SGHAT and CDR2 FQNNGV. The CDR3 DNA reads as TGTGCCAGCAGATGGACAGGGGACACTGAAGCTTTCTTT. It encodes CASRWTGDTEAFF.

This sequence joins TRBV5-4 and TRBJ2-7; 8 bases line up with TRBD1. The V segment lost 1 base and the J segment 2 bases; nucleotides outside the gene matches: 2. The length of the CDR3 is 14 residues. Germline V gene sequence: CDR1 SGHNT, CDR2 YYREEE (reference sequence). The chain's CDR3 is CASSLMDRAYEQYF. In nucleotides, the CDR3 is TGTGCCAGCAGCTTGATGGACAGGGCCTACGAGCAGTACTTC.

The chain combines TRBV5-4 with TRBJ2-3; 10 bases are a match to TRBD1. CDR1 is SGHNT, CDR2 YYREEE, per germline (reference sequence). The CDR3 is made up of 16 amino acids. V lost 3 bases to trimming and J lost 5 bases; unmatched junction nucleotides: 9. The CDR3 nucleotides read TGTGCCAGCAGCTCGTTCCGGGACAGGGGTAAAGATACGCAGTATTTT. As protein: CASSSFRDRGKDTQYF. Full variable domain (remainder filled in from reference TRBV5-4 and TRBJ2-3): ETGVTQSPTHLIKTRGQQVTLRCSSQSGHNTVSWYQQALGQGPQFIFQYYREEENGRGNFPPRFSGLQFPNYSSELNVNALELDDSALYLCASSSFRDRGKDTQYFGPGTRLTVL.

The chain has TRBV4-1 and TRBJ2-3; 12 bases line up with TRBD1. This CDR3 has 17 residues. Germline CDR1 is MGHRA and CDR2 is YSYEKL. V was pared by 1 base and J by 7 bases, with 9 bases of the junction left unmatched. The CDR3 loop is CASSQGLWDRGRNTQYF. The CDR3 DNA follows: TGCGCCAGCAGCCAAGGCCTGTGGGACAGGGGGCGTAATACGCAGTATTTT.

The rearrangement uses TRBV2 and TRBJ1-5, with D tentatively TRBD1 (6 bases). The CDR3 is made up of 14 amino acids. Germline lookup yields CDR1 SNHLY and CDR2 FYNNEI. V was shortened by 3 bases and J by 1 base, with 7 bases between the two germline ends. The CDR3 bases are TGTGCCAGCAGTGAGGGACAAAGCAATCAGCCCCAGCATTTT. It specifies CASSEGQSNQPQHF.

The CDR3 loop reads CASRTAYQETQYF. DNA for the CDR3: TGTGCCAGCAGAACAGCGTACCAAGAGACCCAGTACTTC. V is TRBV27 and J is TRBJ2-5; D is undetermined. The CDR3 has 13 residues. Deletions cut 6 bases from V and 0 bases from J, with 8 bases between. Germline V lookup: CDR1 MNHEY, CDR2 SMNVEV (reference sequence).

The rearrangement joins TRBV10-3 to TRBJ2-3; D is uncertain. The V and J ends lost 2 bases and 4 bases respectively, with 4 bases between them. Germline V CDR1 and CDR2: ENHRY, SYGVKD. The CDR3 runs 12 residues. CDR3 in amino acids: CAISEVSDTQYF. CDR3 sequence (DNA): TGTGCCATCAGTGAGGTATCAGATACGCAGTATTTT.

The CDR3 nucleotides read TGTGCCAGCATCCCCATCACGGAGGGCGGCGAGCAGTACTTC. Translating it yields CASIPITEGGEQYF. The rearrangement uses TRBV2 and TRBJ2-7; a possible D gene is TRBD2 (6 bases). The CDR3 runs to 14 residues. The V gene's germline CDR1 is SNHLY and CDR2 FYNNEI. With 7 bases removed from V and 6 bases from J, the gap between germline ends came to 19 bases. The complete variable domain, with remaining parts taken from reference TRBV2 and TRBJ2-7, reads EPEVTQTPSHQVTQMGQEVILRCVPISNHLYFYWYRQILGQKVEFLVSFYNNEISEKSEIFDDQFSVERPDGSNFTLKIRSTKLEDSAMYFCASIPITEGGEQYFGPGTRLTVT.

This rearrangement joins TRBV7-2 to TRBJ2-2, with TRBD1 matching 8 bases. Germline CDR1 and CDR2: SGHTA and FQGNSA. The CDR3 runs to 16 residues. Trimming took 0 bases from V and 6 from J; bases not matched to a gene: 6. DNA of the CDR3: TGTGCCAGCAGCTTAGCCCGGACAGGGATACCCGGGGAGCTGTTTTTT. Residues: CASSLARTGIPGELFF.

The genes are TRBV5-1 and TRBJ2-3, with 11 bases identical to TRBD2. The V gene end was trimmed by 5 bases and the J gene end by 3 bases; junction bases not matched to a gene: 14. This CDR3 is 18 amino acids long. Germline values: CDR1 SGHRS, CDR2 YFSETQ. CDR3 sequence: CASRLGLAGGPLTDTQYF. CDR3 DNA sequence: TGCGCCAGCAGGCTTGGGTTAGCGGGAGGGCCGTTGACAGATACGCAGTATTTT.

V is TRBV28 and J is TRBJ1-1; a weak D match, TRBD1 (5 bases). The CDR3 runs 16 residues. V lost 4 bases and J lost 6, with 21 bases in between. Germline V gives CDR1 MDHEN, CDR2 SYDVKM. CDR3 sequence reads: CASSSEKRGGFAEAFF. CDR3 in DNA: TGTGCCAGCAGTTCCGAAAAAAGGGGCGGTTTTGCTGAAGCTTTCTTT.

This sequence joins TRBV5-6 and TRBJ2-1, with D possibly TRBD2 on 6 matching bases. The CDR3 loop spans 16 amino acids. CDR1 is SGHDT and CDR2 is YYEEEE in the germline V gene. Trimming took 0 bases from V and 2 from J, leaving 12 bases between them. CDR3 region: CASSLGVAAPYNEQFF. For the CDR3, the DNA is TGTGCCAGCAGCTTGGGGGTAGCGGCCCCCTACAATGAGCAGTTCTTC.

This chain joins TRBV5-6 and TRBJ2-7; D is possibly TRBD1 or TRBD2 (5 bases each). This CDR3 is 16 amino acids long. Germline V gives CDR1 SGHDT, CDR2 YYEEEE. V was cut by 0 bases and J by 2 bases, with 15 bases left in between. The chain's CDR3 is CASSLGGMGLPYEQYF. DNA for the CDR3: TGTGCCAGCAGCTTGGGGGGGATGGGGCTGCCCTACGAGCAGTACTTC.

V usage is TRBV6-5 and J usage is TRBJ2-3; a weak D match, TRBD2 (5 bases). Germline loops: CDR1 MNHEY, CDR2 SVGAGI. This CDR3 contains 14 residues. Trimming removed 5 bases from V and 2 bases from J, with 11 bases in between. The CDR3 DNA reads TGTGCCAGCAGTCAAGGACTGTCCACAGATACGCAGTATTTT. Its translation is CASSQGLSTDTQYF.

The chain combines TRBV7-9 with TRBJ1-5; D is undetermined. V shed 1 base and J shed 0 bases, with 4 bases lying between them. Germline V gives CDR1 SEHNR, CDR2 FQNEAQ (reference sequence). The CDR3 runs 14 residues. The CDR3 loop is CASSLGYSNQPQHF. The CDR3 region has the DNA TGTGCCAGCAGCTTAGGTTATAGCAATCAGCCCCAGCATTTT.

The chain has TRBV28 and TRBJ2-1; TRBD2 might be the D (6 bases). This CDR3 has 14 residues. Between the trimmed V and J ends, which lost 6 bases and 2 bases, there was a span of 11 bases. Germline CDR1 reads MDHEN; CDR2 reads SYDVKM. The CDR3 bases are TGTGCCAGCAGGTTAGCGGATACCTACAATGAGCAGTTCTTC. It encodes CASRLADTYNEQFF.

This chain links TRBV7-2 with TRBJ2-4, with 7 bases fitting TRBD2. V lost 2 bases, J lost 6 bases, and 10 bases stayed unmatched. CDR1 is SGHTA, CDR2 FQGNSA, per germline. This CDR3 has 16 residues. CDR3 residues: CASSLLRGGSGNIQYF. The CDR3 bases are TGTGCCAGCAGCTTACTTCGGGGAGGGAGCGGAAACATTCAGTACTTC. Full variable domain (rest looked up from reference TRBV7-2 and TRBJ2-4): GAGVSQSPSNKVTEKGKDVELRCDPISGHTALYWYRQSLGQGLEFLIYFQGNSAPDKSGLPSDRFSAERTGGSVSTLTIQRTQQEDSAVYLCASSLLRGGSGNIQYFGAGTRLSVL.